This TCR beta chain is drawn from a study of shared clonotypes between healthy human individuals. Naive CD8 isolation took CD45RO-negative cells positively selected for CCR7 and excluded terminally differentiated effector memory CD45RA+ cells. Data came from immunoSEQ multiplex PCR; TCRdb stores just in-frame clones and leaves some out. The sample includes about 700,000 clones, 92% seen only once; the top ten take 24%. Of note for this clone: Its specificity is not known.

General study findings and limits: Rarefaction showed that sequencing of sorted subsets was incomplete (despite large depth).

Germline CDR1 and CDR2: SGHDT and YYEEEE. This CDR3 is built from 14 residues. V lost 4 bases, J lost 2 bases, and 13 bases lay in between. Material for sequencing was naive CD8+ T cells sorted from blood. The V gene is TRBV5-6, the J gene TRBJ2-7; D possibly matches TRBD1 or TRBD2 (6 bases each). The sequence was obtained from a young man in good health. The CDR3 DNA follows: TGTGCCAGCAGCGATACAGGGAGGACCTACGAGCAGTACTTC. This sequence encodes CASSDTGRTYEQYF.